This TCR beta chain was retrieved from a study of regulatory T cells in long-lasting Graves disease. The time point was: newly diagnosed GD, antithyroid drugs for less than 3 months. Scientists built the TCR library using RNA that was extracted from PBMCs. The CDR3 runs to 13 residues. This clonotype was detected many times. Compared with germline, one end of the junction differs, possibly owing to a read error. In building TCR beta libraries, iRepertoire HTBI primers were used together with Arm-PCR of CDR3 regions. TCRdb re-called the multiplex PCR reads with MiXCR, one entry per CDR3 protein. The sample gives hundreds of thousands of distinct CDR3 sequences, 15% to 20% of which show up once; approximately 18% is in the top ten. The sample was also reused in another study, on T cells in Graves' hyperthyroidism and ophthalmopathy.

The sequenced sample was peripheral blood mononuclear cells (PBMCs), obtained at new diagnosis, from a patient treated with antithyroid drugs. The V gene is TRBV12-3 or TRBV12-4, the J gene TRBJ2-7; the match to TRBD2 covers 11 bases. This clonotype was sampled from a woman in her twenties or thirties with Graves disease. DNA for the CDR3: TGTGCCAGCAGCTTAGCGGGAGGGTACGAGCAGTACTTC. This gives the protein CASSLAGGYEQYF.